The T cell receptor beta chain under discussion was sequenced for a study of blood T cell repertoires in COVID-19. Study-wide background: The analysed material was cDNA or gDNA that came from T cells, B-cell-depleted T cells, or PBMCs.

This CDR3 is built from 12 residues. Germline-derived CDR1 and CDR2 are MDHEN and SYDVKM. V lost 8 bases and J lost 1, with 8 bases in between. Method: immunoSEQ multiplex PCR; TCRdb's copy keeps in-frame clones and lacks some. The sample contains about 370,000 clones, roughly nine tenths of which appear only once. V gene TRBV28 combines with J gene TRBJ1-1, with D possibly TRBD1 on 6 matching bases. This TCR came from a woman aged 25-40 years with COVID-19, enrolled during active disease. Sequencing input: peripheral blood. The CDR3 sequence: CASARGNTEAFF. The CDR3 DNA follows: TGTGCCAGCGCCAGGGGGAACACTGAAGCTTTCTTT.